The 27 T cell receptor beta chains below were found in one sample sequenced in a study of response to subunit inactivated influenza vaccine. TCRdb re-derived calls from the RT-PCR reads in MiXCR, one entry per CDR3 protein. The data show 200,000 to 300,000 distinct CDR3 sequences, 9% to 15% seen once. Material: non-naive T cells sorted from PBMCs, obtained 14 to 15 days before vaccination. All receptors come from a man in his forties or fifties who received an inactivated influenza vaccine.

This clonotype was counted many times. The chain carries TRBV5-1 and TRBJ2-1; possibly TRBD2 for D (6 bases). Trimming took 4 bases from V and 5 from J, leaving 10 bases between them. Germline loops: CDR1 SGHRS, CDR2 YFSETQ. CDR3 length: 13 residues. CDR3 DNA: TGCGCCAGCAGCGCGGGGACTGACAATGAGCAGTTCTTC. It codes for CASSAGTDNEQFF.

CDR3 amino acids: CSARDPGTGFYTGELFF. CDR3 DNA: TGCAGTGCTAGAGATCCCGGGACAGGGTTTTACACCGGGGAGCTGTTTTTT. V is TRBV20-1 and J is TRBJ2-2, with 9 positions matching TRBD1. The CDR3 extends over 17 amino acids. Germline lookup yields CDR1 DFQATT and CDR2 SNEGSKA (reference sequence). V gave up 0 bases and J gave up 3 bases; unmatched junction bases: 8.

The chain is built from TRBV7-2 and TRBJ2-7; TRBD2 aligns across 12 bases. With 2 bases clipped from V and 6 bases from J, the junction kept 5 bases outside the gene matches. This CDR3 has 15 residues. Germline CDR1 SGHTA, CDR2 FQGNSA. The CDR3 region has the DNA TGTGCCAGCAGCTTAAGGACTAGCGGGGTAGGCGAGCAGTACTTC. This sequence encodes CASSLRTSGVGEQYF. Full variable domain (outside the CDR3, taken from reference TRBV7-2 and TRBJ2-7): GAGVSQSPSNKVTEKGKDVELRCDPISGHTALYWYRQSLGQGLEFLIYFQGNSAPDKSGLPSDRFSAERTGGSVSTLTIQRTQQEDSAVYLCASSLRTSGVGEQYFGPGTRLTVT.

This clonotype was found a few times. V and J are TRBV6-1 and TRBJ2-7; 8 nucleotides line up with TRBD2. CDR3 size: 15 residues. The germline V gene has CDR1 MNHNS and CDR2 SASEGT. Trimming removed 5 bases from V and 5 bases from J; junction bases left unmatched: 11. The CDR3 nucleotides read TGTGCCAGCAGTCTCTATAGCGGGACGGGAGACGAGCAGTACTTC. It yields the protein CASSLYSGTGDEQYF.

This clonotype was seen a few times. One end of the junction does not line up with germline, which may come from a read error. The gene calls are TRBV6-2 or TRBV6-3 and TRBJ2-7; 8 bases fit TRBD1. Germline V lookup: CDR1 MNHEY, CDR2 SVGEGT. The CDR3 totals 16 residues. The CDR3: CASSNSGTGFRREQYF. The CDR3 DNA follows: TGTGCCAGCAGTAACTCCGGGACAGGCTTTCGACGCGAGCAGTACTTC.

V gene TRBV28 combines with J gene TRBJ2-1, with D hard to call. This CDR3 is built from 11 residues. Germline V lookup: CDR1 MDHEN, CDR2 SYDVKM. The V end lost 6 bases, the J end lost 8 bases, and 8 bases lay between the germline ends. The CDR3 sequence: CASSYHDEQFF. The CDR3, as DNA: TGTGCCAGCAGCTACCACGATGAGCAGTTCTTC.

In DNA form, the CDR3 reads TGTGCCAGTAGTAAGGTGTGGGGAGCGATGAACACTGAAGCTTTCTTT. Its protein product is CASSKVWGAMNTEAFF. The V gene is TRBV19, the J gene TRBJ1-1; D is ambiguous. V lost 4 bases and J 0 bases, leaving 15 bases between the germline ends. The CDR3 loop spans 16 amino acids. The germline gives CDR1 LNHDA, CDR2 SQIVND (reference sequence).

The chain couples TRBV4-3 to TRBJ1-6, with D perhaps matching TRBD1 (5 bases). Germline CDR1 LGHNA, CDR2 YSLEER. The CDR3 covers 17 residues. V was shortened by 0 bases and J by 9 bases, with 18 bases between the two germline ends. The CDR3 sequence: CASSQDWGFGTISPLHF. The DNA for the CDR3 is TGCGCCAGCAGCCAAGATTGGGGTTTCGGGACCATTTCACCCCTCCACTTT.

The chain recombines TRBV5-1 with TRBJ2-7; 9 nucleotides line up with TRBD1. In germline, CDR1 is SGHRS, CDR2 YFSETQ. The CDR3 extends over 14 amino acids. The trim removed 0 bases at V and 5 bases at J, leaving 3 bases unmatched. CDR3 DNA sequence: TGCGCCAGCAGCTTGGCCGGGACAGGGAACGAGCAGTACTTC. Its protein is CASSLAGTGNEQYF.

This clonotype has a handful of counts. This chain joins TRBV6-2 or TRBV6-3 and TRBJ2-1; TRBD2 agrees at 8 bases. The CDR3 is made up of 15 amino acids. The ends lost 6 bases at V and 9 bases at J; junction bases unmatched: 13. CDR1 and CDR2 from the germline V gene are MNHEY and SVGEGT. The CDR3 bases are TGTGCCAGCAGACCCACTAGCGGCCGATTGGGTGAGCAGTTCTTC. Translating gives CASRPTSGRLGEQFF.

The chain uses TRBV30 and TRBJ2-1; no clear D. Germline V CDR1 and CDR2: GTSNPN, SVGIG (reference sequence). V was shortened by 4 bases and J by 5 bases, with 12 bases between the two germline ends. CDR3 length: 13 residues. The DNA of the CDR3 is TGTGCCTGGAATGGCGACAATAACAATGAGCAGTTCTTC. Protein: CAWNGDNNNEQFF.

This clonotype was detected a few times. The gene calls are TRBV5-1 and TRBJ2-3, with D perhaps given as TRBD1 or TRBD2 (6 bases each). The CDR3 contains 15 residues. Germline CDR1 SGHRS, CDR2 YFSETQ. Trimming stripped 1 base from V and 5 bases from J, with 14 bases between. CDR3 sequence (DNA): TGCGCCAGCAGCTTGTGGGGGGCGTATAAAGATACGCAGTATTTT. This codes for CASSLWGAYKDTQYF.

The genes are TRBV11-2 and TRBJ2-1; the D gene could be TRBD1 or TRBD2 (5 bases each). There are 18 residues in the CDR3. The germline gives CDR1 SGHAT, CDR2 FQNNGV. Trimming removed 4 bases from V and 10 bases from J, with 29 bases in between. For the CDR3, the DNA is TGTGCCAGCAGCTCCCGAGGATCCGGGACGGGGCTCCCTTACGAGCAGTTCTTC. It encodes CASSSRGSGTGLPYEQFF.

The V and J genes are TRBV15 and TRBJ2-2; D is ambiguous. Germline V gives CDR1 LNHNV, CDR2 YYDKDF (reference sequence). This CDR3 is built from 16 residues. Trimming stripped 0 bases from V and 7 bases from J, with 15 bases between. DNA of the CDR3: TGTGCCACCAGCAGAGATTTCTTCCAGGCCTTCGGGGAGCTGTTTTTT. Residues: CATSRDFFQAFGELFF.

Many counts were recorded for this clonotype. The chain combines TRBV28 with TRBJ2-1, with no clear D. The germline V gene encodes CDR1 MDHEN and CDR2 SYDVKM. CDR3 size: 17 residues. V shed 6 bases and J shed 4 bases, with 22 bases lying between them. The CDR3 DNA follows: TGTGCCAGCAGCCATTCCCCCTCCTCCTTGGGTTACAATGAGCAGTTCTTC. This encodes CASSHSPSSLGYNEQFF.

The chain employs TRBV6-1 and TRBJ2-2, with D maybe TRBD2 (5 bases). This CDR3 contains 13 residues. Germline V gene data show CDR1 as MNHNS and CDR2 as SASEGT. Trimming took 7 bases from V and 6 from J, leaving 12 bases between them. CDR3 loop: CASTPTTAGELFF. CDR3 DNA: TGTGCCAGCACCCCGACTACTGCCGGGGAGCTGTTTTTT.

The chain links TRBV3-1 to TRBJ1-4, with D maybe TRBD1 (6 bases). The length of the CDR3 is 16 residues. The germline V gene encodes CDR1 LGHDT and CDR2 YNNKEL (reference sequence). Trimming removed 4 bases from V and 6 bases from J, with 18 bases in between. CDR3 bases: TGTGCCAGCAGCCGCGGTCGGGGGCAAGGCCATGAAAAACTGTTTTTT. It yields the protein CASSRGRGQGHEKLFF.

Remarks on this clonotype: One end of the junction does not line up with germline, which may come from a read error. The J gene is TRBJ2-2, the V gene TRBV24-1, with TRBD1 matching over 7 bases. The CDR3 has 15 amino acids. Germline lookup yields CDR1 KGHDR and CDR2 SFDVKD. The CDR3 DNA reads TGTGCCACCAGTCATTTAGGGGGCGCGACCGGGGAGCTGTTTTTT. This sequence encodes CATSHLGGATGELFF.

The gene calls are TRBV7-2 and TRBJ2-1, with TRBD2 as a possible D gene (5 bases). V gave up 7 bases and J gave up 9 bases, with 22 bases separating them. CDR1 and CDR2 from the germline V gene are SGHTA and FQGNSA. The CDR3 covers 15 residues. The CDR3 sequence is CASNPSLTRRTEQFF. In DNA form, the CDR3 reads TGTGCCAGCAACCCATCCCTTACCAGGAGGACTGAGCAGTTCTTC.

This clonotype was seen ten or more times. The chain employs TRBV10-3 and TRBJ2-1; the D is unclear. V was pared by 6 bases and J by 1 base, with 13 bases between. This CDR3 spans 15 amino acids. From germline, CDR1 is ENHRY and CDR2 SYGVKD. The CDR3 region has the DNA TGTGCCATCAGGGGATGGGAAGGGTCCTACAATGAGCAGTTCTTC. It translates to CAIRGWEGSYNEQFF.

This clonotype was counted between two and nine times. CDR3 sequence: CSARGNSNQPQHF. CDR3 nucleotides: TGCAGTGCTAGGGGCAATAGCAATCAGCCCCAGCATTTT. V is TRBV20-1 and J is TRBJ1-5; D is ambiguous. This CDR3 has 13 residues. Germline assignment: CDR1 DFQATT and CDR2 SNEGSKA (reference sequence). The V and J ends lost 3 bases and 0 bases respectively, with 6 bases between them.

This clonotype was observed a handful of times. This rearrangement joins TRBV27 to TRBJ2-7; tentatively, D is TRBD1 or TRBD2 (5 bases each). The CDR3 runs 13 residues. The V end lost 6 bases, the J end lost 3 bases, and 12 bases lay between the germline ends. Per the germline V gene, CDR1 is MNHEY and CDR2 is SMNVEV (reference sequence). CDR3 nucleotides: TGTGCCAGCAGGGGGGACGGGCTCTACGAGCAGTACTTC. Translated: CASRGDGLYEQYF.

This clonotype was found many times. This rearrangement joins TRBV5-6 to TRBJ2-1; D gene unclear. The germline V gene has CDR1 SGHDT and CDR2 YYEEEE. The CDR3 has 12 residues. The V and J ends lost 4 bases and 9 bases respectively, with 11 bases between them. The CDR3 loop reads CASSLTTGEQFF. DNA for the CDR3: TGTGCCAGCAGCCTCACCACGGGTGAGCAGTTCTTC.

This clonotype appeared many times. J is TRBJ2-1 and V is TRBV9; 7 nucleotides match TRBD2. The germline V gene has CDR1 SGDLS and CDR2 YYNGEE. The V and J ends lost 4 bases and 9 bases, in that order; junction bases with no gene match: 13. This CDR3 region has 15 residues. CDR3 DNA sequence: TGTGCCAGCAGCCCCTGGACTAGACGGGATAGTGAGCAGTTCTTC. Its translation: CASSPWTRRDSEQFF. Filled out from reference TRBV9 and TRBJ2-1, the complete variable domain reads DSGVTQTPKHLITATGQRVTLRCSPRSGDLSVYWYQQSLDQGLQFLIQYYNGEERAKGNILERFSAQQFPDLHSELNLSSLELGDSALYFCASSPWTRRDSEQFFGPGTRLTVL.

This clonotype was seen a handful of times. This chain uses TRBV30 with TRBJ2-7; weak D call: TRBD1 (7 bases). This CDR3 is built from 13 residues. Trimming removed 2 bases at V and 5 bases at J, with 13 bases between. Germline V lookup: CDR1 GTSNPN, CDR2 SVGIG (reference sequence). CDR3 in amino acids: CAWSLPGGNEQYF. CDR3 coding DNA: TGTGCCTGGAGTCTTCCAGGGGGGAACGAGCAGTACTTC.

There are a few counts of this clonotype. The CDR3 nucleotides read TGCGCCAGCAGCTTACTAACAGGGGAAAGGAGGTACGAGCAGTACTTC. It encodes CASSLLTGERRYEQYF. V usage is TRBV5-1 and J usage is TRBJ2-7; TRBD1 matches 7 bases. V shed 2 bases, J shed 4 bases, and the junction held 12 bases outside the gene matches. CDR3 length equals 16 residues. Germline CDR1 is SGHRS and CDR2 is YFSETQ.

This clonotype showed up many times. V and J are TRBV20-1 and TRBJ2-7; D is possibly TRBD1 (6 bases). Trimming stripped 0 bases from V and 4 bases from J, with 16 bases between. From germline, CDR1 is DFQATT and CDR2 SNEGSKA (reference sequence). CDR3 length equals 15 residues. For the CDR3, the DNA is TGCAGTGCTAGAGATCTCGCAGGGGTCTTTTACGAGCAGTACTTC. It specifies CSARDLAGVFYEQYF.